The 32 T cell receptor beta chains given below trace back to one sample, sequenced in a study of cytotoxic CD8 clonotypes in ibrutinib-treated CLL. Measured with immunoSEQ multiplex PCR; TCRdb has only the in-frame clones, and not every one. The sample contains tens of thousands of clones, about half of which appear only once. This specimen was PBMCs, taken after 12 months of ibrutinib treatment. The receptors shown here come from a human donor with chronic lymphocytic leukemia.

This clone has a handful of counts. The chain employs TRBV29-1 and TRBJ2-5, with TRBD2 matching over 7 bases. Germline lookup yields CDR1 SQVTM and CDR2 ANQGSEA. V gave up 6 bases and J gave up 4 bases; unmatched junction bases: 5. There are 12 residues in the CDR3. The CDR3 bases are TGCAGCGTCGGACTAGTGGTAGAGACCCAGTACTTC. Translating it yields CSVGLVVETQYF.

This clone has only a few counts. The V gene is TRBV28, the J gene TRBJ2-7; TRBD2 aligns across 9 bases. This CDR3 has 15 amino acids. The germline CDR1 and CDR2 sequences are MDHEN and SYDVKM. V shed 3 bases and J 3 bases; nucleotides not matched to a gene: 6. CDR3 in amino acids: CASSFQAGGLYEQYF. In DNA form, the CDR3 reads TGTGCCAGCAGTTTCCAAGCGGGAGGTCTCTACGAGCAGTACTTC.

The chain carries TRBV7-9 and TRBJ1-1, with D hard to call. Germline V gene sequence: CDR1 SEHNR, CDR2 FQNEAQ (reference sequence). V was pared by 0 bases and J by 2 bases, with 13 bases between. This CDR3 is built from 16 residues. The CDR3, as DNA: TGTGCCAGCAGCTTAGCAGGAGCGGGTCTAAACACTGAAGCTTTCTTT. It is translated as CASSLAGAGLNTEAFF.

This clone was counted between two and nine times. CDR3 coding DNA: TGTGCCAGCAGCGTAGGCGTCGTTAGCTCCTACAATGAGCAGTTCTTC. It encodes CASSVGVVSSYNEQFF. The chain recombines TRBV9 with TRBJ2-1, with no clear D. The germline V gene has CDR1 SGDLS and CDR2 YYNGEE. V lost 0 bases, J lost 0 bases, and 10 bases lay in between. There are 16 residues in the CDR3.

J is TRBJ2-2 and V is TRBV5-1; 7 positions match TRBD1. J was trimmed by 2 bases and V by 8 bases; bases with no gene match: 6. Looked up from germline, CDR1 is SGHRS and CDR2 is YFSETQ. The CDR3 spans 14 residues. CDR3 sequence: CASRTGHNTGELFF. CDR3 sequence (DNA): TGCGCCAGTAGGACAGGACACAACACCGGGGAGCTGTTTTTT.

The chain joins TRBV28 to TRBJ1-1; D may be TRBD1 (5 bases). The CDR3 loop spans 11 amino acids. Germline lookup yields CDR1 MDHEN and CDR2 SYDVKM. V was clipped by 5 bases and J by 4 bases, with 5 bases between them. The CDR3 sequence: CASSGGTEAFF. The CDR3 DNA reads TGTGCCAGCAGTGGGGGCACTGAAGCTTTCTTT.

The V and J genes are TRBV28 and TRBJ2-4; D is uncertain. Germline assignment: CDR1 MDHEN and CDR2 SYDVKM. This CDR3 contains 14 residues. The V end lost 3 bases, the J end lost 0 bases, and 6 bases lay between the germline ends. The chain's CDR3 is CASSLTSAKNIQYF. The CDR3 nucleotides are TGTGCCAGCAGTTTGACCTCAGCCAAAAACATTCAGTACTTC.

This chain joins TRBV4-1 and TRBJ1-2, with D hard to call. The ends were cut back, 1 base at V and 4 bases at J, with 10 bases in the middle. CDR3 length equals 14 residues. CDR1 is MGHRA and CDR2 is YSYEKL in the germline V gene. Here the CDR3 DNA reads TGCGCCAGCAGCCAAGCGGAGGGCCCCTATGGCTACACCTTC. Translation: CASSQAEGPYGYTF.

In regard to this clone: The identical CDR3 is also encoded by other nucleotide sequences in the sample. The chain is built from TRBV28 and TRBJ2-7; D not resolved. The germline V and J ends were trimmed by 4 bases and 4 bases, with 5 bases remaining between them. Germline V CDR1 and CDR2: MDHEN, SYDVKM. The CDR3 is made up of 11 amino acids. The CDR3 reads CASSSRYEQYF. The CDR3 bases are TGTGCCAGCAGTTCTCGTTACGAGCAGTACTTC. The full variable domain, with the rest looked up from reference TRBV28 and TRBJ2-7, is DVKVTQSSRYLVKRTGEKVFLECVQDMDHENMFWYRQDPGLGLRLIYFSYDVKMKEKGDIPEGYSVSREKKERFSLILESASTNQTSMYLCASSSRYEQYFGPGTRLTVT.

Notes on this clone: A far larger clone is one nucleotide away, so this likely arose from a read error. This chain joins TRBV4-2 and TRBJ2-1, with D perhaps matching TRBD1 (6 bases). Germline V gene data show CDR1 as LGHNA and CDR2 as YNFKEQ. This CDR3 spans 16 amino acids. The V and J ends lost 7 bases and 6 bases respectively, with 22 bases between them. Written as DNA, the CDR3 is TGTGCCAGCACTCCATTGGGGGCTGGGGGCCCCAATGAGCAGTTCTTC. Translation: CASTPLGAGGPNEQFF.

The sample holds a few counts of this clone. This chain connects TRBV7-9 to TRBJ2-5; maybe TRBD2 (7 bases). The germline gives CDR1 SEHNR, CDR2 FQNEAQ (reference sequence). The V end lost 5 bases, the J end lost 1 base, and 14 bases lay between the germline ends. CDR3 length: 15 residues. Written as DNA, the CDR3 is TGTGCCAGCAGCCAAGGGGCGGGGGCCCAAGAGACCCAGTACTTC. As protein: CASSQGAGAQETQYF.

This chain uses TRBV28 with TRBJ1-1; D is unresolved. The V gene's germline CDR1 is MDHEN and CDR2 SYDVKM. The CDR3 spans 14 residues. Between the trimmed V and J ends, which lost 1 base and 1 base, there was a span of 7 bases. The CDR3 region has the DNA TGTGCCAGCAGTTTATCGGCCGGGAACACTGAAGCTTTCTTT. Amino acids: CASSLSAGNTEAFF.

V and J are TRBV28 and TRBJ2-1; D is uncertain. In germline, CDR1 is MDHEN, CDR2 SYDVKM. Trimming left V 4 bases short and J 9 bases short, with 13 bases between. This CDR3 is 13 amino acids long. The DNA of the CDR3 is TGTGCCAGCAGTTCTATGGTGGTGGTTGAGCAGTTCTTC. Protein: CASSSMVVVEQFF.

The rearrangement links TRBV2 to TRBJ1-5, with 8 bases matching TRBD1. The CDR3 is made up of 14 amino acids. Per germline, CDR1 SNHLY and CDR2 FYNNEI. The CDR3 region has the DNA TGTGCATCCGGGGACAGGAGAAGCAATCAGCCCCAGCATTTT. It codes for CASGDRRSNQPQHF.

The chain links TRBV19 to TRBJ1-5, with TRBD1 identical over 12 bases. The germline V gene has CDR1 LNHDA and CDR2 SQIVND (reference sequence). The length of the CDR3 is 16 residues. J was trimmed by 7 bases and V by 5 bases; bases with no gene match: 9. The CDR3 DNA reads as TGTGCCAGTAGTCCCACCGGGACAGGGGGCCGGCAGCCCCAGCATTTT. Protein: CASSPTGTGGRQPQHF.

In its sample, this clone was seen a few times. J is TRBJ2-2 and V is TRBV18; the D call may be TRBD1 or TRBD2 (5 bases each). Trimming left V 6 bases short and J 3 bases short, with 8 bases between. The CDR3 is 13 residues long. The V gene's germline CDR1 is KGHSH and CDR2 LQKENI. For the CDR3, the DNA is TGTGCCAGCTCCGTGGGGGACACCGGGGAGCTGTTTTTT. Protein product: CASSVGDTGELFF.

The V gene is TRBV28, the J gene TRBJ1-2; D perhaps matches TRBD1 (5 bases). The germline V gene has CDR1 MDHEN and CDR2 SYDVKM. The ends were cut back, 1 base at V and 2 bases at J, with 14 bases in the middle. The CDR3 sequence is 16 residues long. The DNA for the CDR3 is TGTGCCAGCAGTTTATCGTCAGGGACTCCCAACTATGGCTACACCTTC. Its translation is CASSLSSGTPNYGYTF.

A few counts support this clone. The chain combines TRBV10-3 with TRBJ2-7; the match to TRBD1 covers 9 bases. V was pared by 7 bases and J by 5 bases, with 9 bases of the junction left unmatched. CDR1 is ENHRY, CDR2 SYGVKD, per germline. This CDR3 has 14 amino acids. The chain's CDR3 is CAITKGQGENEQYF. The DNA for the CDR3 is TGTGCCATCACCAAGGGACAGGGCGAGAACGAGCAGTACTTC.

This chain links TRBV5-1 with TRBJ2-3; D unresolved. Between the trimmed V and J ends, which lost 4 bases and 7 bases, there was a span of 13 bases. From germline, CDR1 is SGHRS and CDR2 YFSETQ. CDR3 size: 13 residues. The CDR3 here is CASSPLSAYTQYF. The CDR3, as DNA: TGCGCCAGCAGCCCCCTGTCGGCTTATACGCAGTATTTT.

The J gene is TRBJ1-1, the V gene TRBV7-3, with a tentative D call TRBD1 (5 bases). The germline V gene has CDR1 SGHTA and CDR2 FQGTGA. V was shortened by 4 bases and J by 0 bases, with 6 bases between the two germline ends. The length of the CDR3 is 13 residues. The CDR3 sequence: CASSSTVNTEAFF. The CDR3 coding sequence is TGTGCCAGCAGCTCGACAGTGAACACTGAAGCTTTCTTT. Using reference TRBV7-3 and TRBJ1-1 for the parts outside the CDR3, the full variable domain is GAGVSQTPSNKVTEKGKYVELRCDPISGHTALYWYRQSLGQGPEFLIYFQGTGAADDSGLPNDRFFAVRPEGSVSTLKIQRTERGDSAVYLCASSSTVNTEAFFGQGTRLTVV.

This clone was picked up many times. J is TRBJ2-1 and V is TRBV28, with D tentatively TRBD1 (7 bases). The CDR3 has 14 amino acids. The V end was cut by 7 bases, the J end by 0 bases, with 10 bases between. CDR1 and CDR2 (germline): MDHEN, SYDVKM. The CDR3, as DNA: TGTGCCAGCACCCAGGGGGGCTCCTACAATGAGCAGTTCTTC. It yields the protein CASTQGGSYNEQFF.

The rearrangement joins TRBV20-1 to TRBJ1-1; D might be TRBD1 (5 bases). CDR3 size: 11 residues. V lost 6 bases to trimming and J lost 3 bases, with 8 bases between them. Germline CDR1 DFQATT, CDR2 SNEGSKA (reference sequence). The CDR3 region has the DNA TGCAGTGCCCCAGGGCACACTGAAGCTTTCTTT. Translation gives CSAPGHTEAFF.

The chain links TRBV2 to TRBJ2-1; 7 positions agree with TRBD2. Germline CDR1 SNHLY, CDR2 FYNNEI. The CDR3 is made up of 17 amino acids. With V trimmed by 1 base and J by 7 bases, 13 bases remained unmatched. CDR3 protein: CASSEVGWGGSGNEQFF. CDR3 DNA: TGTGCCAGCAGTGAAGTCGGGTGGGGCGGGAGCGGTAATGAGCAGTTCTTC.

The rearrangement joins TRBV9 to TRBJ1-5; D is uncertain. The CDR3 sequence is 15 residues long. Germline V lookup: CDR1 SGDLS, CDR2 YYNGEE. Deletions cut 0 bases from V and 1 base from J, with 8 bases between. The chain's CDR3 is CASSVAPDSNQPQHF. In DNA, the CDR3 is TGTGCCAGCAGCGTAGCTCCGGACAGCAATCAGCCCCAGCATTTT. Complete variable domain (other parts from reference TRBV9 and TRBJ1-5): DSGVTQTPKHLITATGQRVTLRCSPRSGDLSVYWYQQSLDQGLQFLIQYYNGEERAKGNILERFSAQQFPDLHSELNLSSLELGDSALYFCASSVAPDSNQPQHFGDGTRLSIL.

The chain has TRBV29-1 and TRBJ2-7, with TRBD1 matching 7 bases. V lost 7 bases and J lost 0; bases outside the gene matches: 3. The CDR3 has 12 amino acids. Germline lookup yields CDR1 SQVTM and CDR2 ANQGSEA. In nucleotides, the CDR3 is TGCAGCGGACAGGGTAGCTCCTACGAGCAGTACTTC. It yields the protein CSGQGSSYEQYF.

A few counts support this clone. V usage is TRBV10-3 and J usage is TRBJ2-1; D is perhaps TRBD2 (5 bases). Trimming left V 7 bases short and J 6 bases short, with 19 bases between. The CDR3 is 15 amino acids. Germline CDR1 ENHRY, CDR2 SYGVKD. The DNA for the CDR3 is TGTGCCATCACCCCAGGACTGGAAGGGCGCAATGAGCAGTTCTTC. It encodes CAITPGLEGRNEQFF.

CDR3: CSVVETTNEKLFF. The CDR3 bases are TGCAGCGTTGTAGAGACAACTAATGAAAAACTGTTTTTT. The chain uses TRBV29-1 and TRBJ1-4; D uncertain. Trimming took off 4 bases at V and 0 bases at J, with 6 bases between the two ends. Germline-derived CDR1 and CDR2 are SQVTM and ANQGSEA. This CDR3 has 13 residues.

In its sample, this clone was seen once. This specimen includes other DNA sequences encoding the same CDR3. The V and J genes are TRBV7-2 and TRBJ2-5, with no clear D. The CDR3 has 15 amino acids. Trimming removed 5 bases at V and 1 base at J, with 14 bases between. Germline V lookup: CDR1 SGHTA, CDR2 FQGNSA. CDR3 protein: CASSLEQRAQETQYF. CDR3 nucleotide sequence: TGTGCCAGCAGCCTAGAGCAGCGAGCCCAAGAGACCCAGTACTTC.

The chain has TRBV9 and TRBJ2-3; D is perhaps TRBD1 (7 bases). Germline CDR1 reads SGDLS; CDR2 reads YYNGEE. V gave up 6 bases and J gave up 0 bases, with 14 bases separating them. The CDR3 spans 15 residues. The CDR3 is CASNPGGSSTDTQYF. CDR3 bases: TGTGCCAGCAACCCAGGGGGGAGTAGCACAGATACGCAGTATTTT.

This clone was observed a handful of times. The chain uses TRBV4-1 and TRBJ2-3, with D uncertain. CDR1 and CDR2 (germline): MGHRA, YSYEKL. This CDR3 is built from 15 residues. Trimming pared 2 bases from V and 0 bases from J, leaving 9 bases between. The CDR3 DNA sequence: TGCGCCAGCAGCCAAAACCTCCTTAGCACAGATACGCAGTATTTT. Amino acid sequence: CASSQNLLSTDTQYF.

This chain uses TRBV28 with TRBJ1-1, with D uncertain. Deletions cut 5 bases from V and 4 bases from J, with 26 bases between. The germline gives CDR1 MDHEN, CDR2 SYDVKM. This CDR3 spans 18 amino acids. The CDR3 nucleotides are TGTGCCAGCAGTCCCCGGGTAAGCAGACGTCTCGATGTCACTGAAGCTTTCTTT. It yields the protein CASSPRVSRRLDVTEAFF.

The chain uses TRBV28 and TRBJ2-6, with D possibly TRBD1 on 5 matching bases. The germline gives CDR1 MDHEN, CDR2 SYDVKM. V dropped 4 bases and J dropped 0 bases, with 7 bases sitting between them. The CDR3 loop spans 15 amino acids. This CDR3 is CASSSQGSGANVLTF. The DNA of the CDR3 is TGTGCCAGCAGTTCCCAGGGCTCTGGGGCCAACGTCCTGACTTTC.